This section outlines one T cell receptor (beta chain) sequence together with its context. Only in-frame clones appear in the TCRdb table, and some are missing; sequencing was by immunoSEQ multiplex PCR. The sample shows over 200,000 clones, 83% of them seen only once. The entry originates in a study of blood T cell repertoires in COVID-19. At the level of the study: The analysed material was cDNA or gDNA that came from T cells, B-cell-depleted T cells, or PBMCs.

The CDR3 is 15 residues long. Germline CDR1 is SNHLY and CDR2 is FYNNEI. V shed 9 bases, J shed 0 bases, and the junction held 7 bases outside the gene matches. The sequenced sample was peripheral blood. The clonotype comes from a woman aged 25 to 39 with COVID-19, enrolled during active disease. The chain recombines TRBV2 with TRBJ1-3; 8 nucleotides align to TRBD1. The CDR3 protein is CASRGQVNSGNTIYF. CDR3 nucleotides: TGTGCCAGTAGGGGACAGGTCAACTCTGGAAACACCATATATTTT.